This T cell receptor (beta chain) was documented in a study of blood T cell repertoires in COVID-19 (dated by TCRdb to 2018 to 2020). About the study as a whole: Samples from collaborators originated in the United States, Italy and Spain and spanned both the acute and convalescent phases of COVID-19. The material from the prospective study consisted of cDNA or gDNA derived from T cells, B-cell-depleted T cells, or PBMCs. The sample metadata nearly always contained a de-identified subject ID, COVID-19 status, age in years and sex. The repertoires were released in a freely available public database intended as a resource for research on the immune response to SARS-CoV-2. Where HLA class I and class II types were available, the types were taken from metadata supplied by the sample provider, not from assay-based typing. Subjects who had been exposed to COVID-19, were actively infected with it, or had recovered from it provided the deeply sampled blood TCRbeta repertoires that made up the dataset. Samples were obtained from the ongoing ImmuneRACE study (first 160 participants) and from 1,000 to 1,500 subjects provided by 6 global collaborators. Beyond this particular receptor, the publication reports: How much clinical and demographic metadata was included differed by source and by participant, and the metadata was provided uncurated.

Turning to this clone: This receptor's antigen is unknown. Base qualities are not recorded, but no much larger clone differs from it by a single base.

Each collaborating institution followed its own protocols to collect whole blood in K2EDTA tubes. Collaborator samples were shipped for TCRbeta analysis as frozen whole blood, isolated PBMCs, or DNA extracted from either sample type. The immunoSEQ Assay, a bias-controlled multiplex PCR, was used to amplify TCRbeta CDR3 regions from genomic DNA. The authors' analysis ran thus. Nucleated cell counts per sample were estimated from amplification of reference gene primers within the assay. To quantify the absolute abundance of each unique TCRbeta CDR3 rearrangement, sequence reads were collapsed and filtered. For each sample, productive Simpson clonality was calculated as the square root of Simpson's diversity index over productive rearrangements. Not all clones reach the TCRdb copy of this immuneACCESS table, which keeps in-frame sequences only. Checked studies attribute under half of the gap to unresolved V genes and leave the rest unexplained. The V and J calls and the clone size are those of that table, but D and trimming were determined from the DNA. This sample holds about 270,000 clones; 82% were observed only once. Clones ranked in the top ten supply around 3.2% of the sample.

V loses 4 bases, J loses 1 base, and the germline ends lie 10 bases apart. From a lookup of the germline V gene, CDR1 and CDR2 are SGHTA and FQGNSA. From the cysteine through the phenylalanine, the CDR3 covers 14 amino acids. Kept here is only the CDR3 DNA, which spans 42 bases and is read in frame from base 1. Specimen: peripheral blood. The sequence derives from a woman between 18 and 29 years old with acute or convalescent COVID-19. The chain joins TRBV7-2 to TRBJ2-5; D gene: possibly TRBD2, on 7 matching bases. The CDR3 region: CASSWGGLQETQYF. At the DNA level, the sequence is TGTGCCAGCAGCTGGGGGGGCCTCCAAGAGACCCAGTACTTC.